A single sample is the source of the 23 T cell receptor beta chains below, sequenced in a study of blood T cell repertoires in COVID-19. Assay used: immunoSEQ multiplex PCR; TCRdb lists only in-frame clones, some missing. The sample consists of about 240,000 clones, about four fifths of them appearing once. The sample was peripheral blood. The receptors were gathered from a woman older than 75 with acute or convalescent COVID-19.

The CDR3 loop is CASSQVQGDSYNSPLHF. In DNA form, the CDR3 reads TGTGCCAGCAGCCAAGTGCAGGGTGACTCCTATAATTCACCCCTCCACTTT. J is TRBJ1-6 and V is TRBV14; maybe TRBD1 (5 bases). V lost 1 base and J lost 0, with 10 bases in between. The length of the CDR3 is 17 residues. Looked up from germline, CDR1 is SGHDN and CDR2 is FVKESK.

The rearrangement links TRBV28 to TRBJ1-2; a weak D match, TRBD1 (5 bases). This CDR3 region has 13 residues. The germline gives CDR1 MDHEN, CDR2 SYDVKM. V was trimmed by 4 bases and J by 2 bases, leaving 8 bases between them. The CDR3 reads CASSWGQNYGYTF. Written as DNA, the CDR3 is TGTGCCAGCAGTTGGGGCCAAAACTATGGCTACACCTTC.

The chain employs TRBV5-1 and TRBJ2-3; D unclear. Trimming took 3 bases from V and 0 from J, leaving 17 bases between them. Germline assignment: CDR1 SGHRS and CDR2 YFSETQ. The CDR3 covers 17 residues. The CDR3 protein is CASSWPWAVPSTDTQYF. The CDR3 bases are TGCGCCAGCAGCTGGCCCTGGGCCGTCCCAAGCACAGATACGCAGTATTTT. Combining the CDR3 with reference TRBV5-1 and TRBJ2-3 gives the whole variable domain KAGVTQTPRYLIKTRGQQVTLSCSPISGHRSVSWYQQTPGQGLQFLFEYFSETQRNKGNFPGRFSGRQFSNSRSEMNVSTLELGDSALYLCASSWPWAVPSTDTQYFGPGTRLTVL.

The chain is built from TRBV28 and TRBJ1-5, with 7 bases that match TRBD1. With 6 bases clipped from V and 6 bases from J, the junction kept 11 bases outside the gene matches. The CDR3 contains 15 residues. The germline V gene encodes CDR1 MDHEN and CDR2 SYDVKM. CDR3 nucleotides: TGTGCCAGCAGGACGGGAGGGGGCGTAGGTCAGCCCCAGCATTTT. Translation: CASRTGGGVGQPQHF.

The chain uses TRBV4-1 and TRBJ1-4, with TRBD1 matching over 10 bases. Germline V gene sequence: CDR1 MGHRA, CDR2 YSYEKL. The trim removed 0 bases at V and 8 bases at J, leaving 3 bases unmatched. The CDR3 totals 15 residues. CDR3 protein: CASSQDGTGVEKLFF. For the CDR3, the DNA is TGCGCCAGCAGCCAAGATGGGACAGGGGTAGAAAAACTGTTTTTT.

V and J are TRBV4-2 and TRBJ1-2; 10 bases agree with TRBD1. In germline, CDR1 is LGHNA, CDR2 YNFKEQ. The length of the CDR3 is 17 residues. Germline trimming cut 2 bases from V and 4 bases from J; bases unmatched to any gene: 10. In nucleotides, the CDR3 is TGTGCCAGCAGCCAAAACAGACAGGGGGCTCGGGGCTATGGCTACACCTTC. This codes for CASSQNRQGARGYGYTF.

The rearrangement links TRBV27 to TRBJ1-1; TRBD1 agrees at 10 bases. CDR1 and CDR2 from the germline V gene are MNHEY and SMNVEV (reference sequence). This CDR3 comprises 15 residues. V shed 5 bases and J 5 bases; nucleotides not matched to a gene: 8. Written as DNA, the CDR3 is TGTGCCAGCAGTACGACAGGGGGCATCGGGACTGAAGCTTTCTTT. Its protein product is CASSTTGGIGTEAFF.

The chain combines TRBV4-1 with TRBJ1-6; D may be TRBD1 (6 bases). Germline-derived CDR1 and CDR2 are MGHRA and YSYEKL. The CDR3 runs to 17 residues. Trimming stripped 1 base from V and 0 bases from J, with 10 bases between. The CDR3 DNA reads as TGCGCCAGCAGCCAAGCGAGGGGGAGCTCCTATAATTCACCCCTCCACTTT. Residues: CASSQARGSSYNSPLHF.

This clone has only a few counts. The chain couples TRBV6-5 to TRBJ1-1; D gene ambiguous. Per germline, CDR1 MNHEY and CDR2 SVGAGI. Trimming shortened V by 7 bases and J by 2 bases, and 11 bases separated the two germline ends. This CDR3 region has 13 residues. In DNA, the CDR3 is TGTGCCAGCATCATACAGAAAAACACTGAAGCTTTCTTT. It is translated as CASIIQKNTEAFF.

This clone appeared once. V gene TRBV18 combines with J gene TRBJ1-1; 9 bases align to TRBD1. The CDR3 runs 15 residues. Germline V gene data show CDR1 as KGHSH and CDR2 as LQKENI. With 2 bases clipped from V and 4 bases from J, the junction kept 5 bases outside the gene matches. CDR3: CASSPTGGGGTEAFF. CDR3 nucleotide sequence: TGTGCCAGCTCACCAACAGGGGGCGGGGGCACTGAAGCTTTCTTT.

DNA of the CDR3: TGCGCCAGCAGCTGGACAATAGCGGGGAGCACAGATACGCAGTATTTT. It encodes CASSWTIAGSTDTQYF. V and J are TRBV5-1 and TRBJ2-3; the match to TRBD2 covers 8 bases. V lost 3 bases and J lost 0; bases outside the gene matches: 6. This CDR3 is 16 amino acids long. Germline V gene data show CDR1 as SGHRS and CDR2 as YFSETQ.

V and J are TRBV12-3 or TRBV12-4 and TRBJ1-2; 7 bases fit TRBD1. After removal of 6 bases from V and 10 bases from J, the junction contained 8 bases not matched to a gene. The CDR3 runs to 12 residues. In nucleotides, the CDR3 is TGTGCCAGCAGCCAAGGGGGCAGGGCCTACACCTTC. The encoded protein is CASSQGGRAYTF.

This chain joins TRBV27 and TRBJ2-6; D possibly corresponds to TRBD1 (6 bases). This CDR3 has 15 residues. CDR1 and CDR2 from the germline V gene are MNHEY and SMNVEV (reference sequence). V was shortened by 4 bases and J by 3 bases, with 10 bases between the two germline ends. This chain's CDR3 is CASSSRGLGANVLTF. The CDR3 DNA follows: TGTGCCAGCAGTTCCAGGGGTCTTGGGGCCAACGTCCTGACTTTC.

This clone was detected once. Here the CDR3 DNA reads TGTGCCACCAGCAGAGGGCGGCCCCGAGTGAATGAGCAGTTCTTC. Translating gives CATSRGRPRVNEQFF. The chain couples TRBV15 to TRBJ2-1; no definite D call. Germline V lookup: CDR1 LNHNV, CDR2 YYDKDF (reference sequence). The length of the CDR3 is 15 residues. Trimming cost V 1 base and J 7 bases, with 14 bases left between them.

This rearrangement joins TRBV21-1 to TRBJ2-7; TRBD2 was called by the table and not checked on the DNA. TRBV21-1 is a pseudogene segment. The CDR3 totals 15 residues. The CDR3 here is CASSPTSGISYEQYF. DNA of the CDR3: TGTGCCAGCAGTCCGACTAGCGGTATATCCTACGAGCAGTACTTC.

In this sample, this clone turned up once. The chain joins TRBV20-1 to TRBJ2-7, with D possibly being TRBD1 (6 bases). The V gene lost 6 bases and the J gene lost 3 bases, with 9 bases spanning the gap. CDR3 length: 11 amino acids. Germline CDR1 is DFQATT and CDR2 is SNEGSKA (reference sequence). In DNA form, the CDR3 reads TGCAGTGCCGCACAGGGCTACGAGCAGTACTTC. This translates into CSAAQGYEQYF.

The CDR3 nucleotides are TGTGCCAGCACCCACCAAGGGACAGGGTTTACAGATACGCAGTATTTT. This sequence encodes CASTHQGTGFTDTQYF. V gene TRBV28 combines with J gene TRBJ2-3; 9 bases line up with TRBD1. Per the germline V gene, CDR1 is MDHEN and CDR2 is SYDVKM. Germline trimming cut 7 bases from V and 3 bases from J; bases unmatched to any gene: 11. This CDR3 region has 16 residues. The variable domain in full, with the rest retrieved from reference TRBV28 and TRBJ2-3, is DVKVTQSSRYLVKRTGEKVFLECVQDMDHENMFWYRQDPGLGLRLIYFSYDVKMKEKGDIPEGYSVSREKKERFSLILESASTNQTSMYLCASTHQGTGFTDTQYFGPGTRLTVL.

The V call is TRBV4-1, the J call TRBJ1-1, with 8 bases lining up with TRBD1. The CDR3 consists of 15 residues. V dropped 3 bases and J dropped 0; count of bases not matched to a gene: 3. Germline assignment: CDR1 MGHRA and CDR2 YSYEKL. CDR3 in DNA: TGCGCCAGCAGCCACAGACAGGGGATGAACACTGAAGCTTTCTTT. It codes for CASSHRQGMNTEAFF.

CDR3 coding DNA: TGTGCCACCAGCATCCAGCCCGGGGATACGCAGTATTTT. It encodes CATSIQPGDTQYF. The rearrangement uses TRBV15 and TRBJ2-3; D remains unclear. The CDR3 spans 13 residues. Germline values: CDR1 LNHNV, CDR2 YYDKDF (reference sequence). With 4 bases removed from V and 6 bases from J, the gap between germline ends came to 11 bases.

The chain combines TRBV27 with TRBJ1-2; no reliable D call. The germline CDR1 and CDR2 sequences are MNHEY and SMNVEV (reference sequence). Trimming took off 8 bases at V and 7 bases at J, with 11 bases between the two ends. The CDR3 loop spans 11 amino acids. CDR3 region: CASAGRGGYTF. CDR3 nucleotides: TGTGCCAGCGCCGGACGGGGTGGCTACACCTTC.

In nucleotides, the CDR3 is TGTGCCAGCAGTCCGGGACAGGGGGCCAATTCACCCCTCCACTTT. Translated: CASSPGQGANSPLHF. V is TRBV6-5 and J is TRBJ1-6; 12 bases fit TRBD1. Germline values: CDR1 MNHEY, CDR2 SVGAGI. The trim removed 5 bases at V and 7 bases at J, leaving 3 bases unmatched. The CDR3 runs to 15 residues.

The chain carries TRBV5-1 and TRBJ2-1, with a possible D match to TRBD1 (5 bases). V was cut by 4 bases and J by 12 bases, with 14 bases left in between. Germline CDR1 and CDR2: SGHRS and YFSETQ. The CDR3 loop spans 12 amino acids. The CDR3 coding sequence is TGCGCCAGCAGCCCGGAAGGGGTTGCGCAGTTCTTC. Translating gives CASSPEGVAQFF.

J is TRBJ1-2 and V is TRBV4-2, with D hard to call. The CDR3 runs to 17 residues. Trimming shortened V by 2 bases and J by 7 bases, and 23 bases separated the two germline ends. From germline, CDR1 is LGHNA and CDR2 YNFKEQ. The CDR3 sequence: CASSQLSGQRASGGYTF. CDR3 DNA: TGTGCCAGCAGCCAACTTAGCGGGCAGAGGGCTTCGGGTGGCTACACCTTC.